This T cell receptor beta chain comes out of a study of breast tumors, draining lymph nodes, adjacent tissues. Trimming shortened V by 6 bases and J by 0 bases, and 11 bases separated the two germline ends. Germline CDR1 MNHNS, CDR2 SASEGT. The CDR3 spans 14 residues. MiXCR, run by TCRdb on the multiplex PCR reads, gives a single entry per CDR3 protein. The sample carries around 290,000 distinct CDR3 sequences, 30% recorded once. The lymph nodes were axillary draining lymph nodes from breast cancer patients. This clonotype was counted a few times. The V and J genes are TRBV6-1 and TRBJ2-5, with D unclear. Source material: axillary lymph node tissue. The sequence was collected from a female donor with breast cancer. Some clones in this sample may be carry-over from other donors' samples. The CDR3 DNA reads TGTGCCAGCAGGGCAAGCACACACCAAGAGACCCAGTACTTC. Its protein is CASRASTHQETQYF.